This T cell receptor beta chain is from a study of beta chain features in type 1 diabetes. Broader study findings: Individuals with type 1 diabetes displayed fewer insertions and more deletions at VDJ junctions. Patients with Type 1 diabetes showed moderately but significantly shorter TCRB CDR3s in all four CD4+ subsets.

The germline CDR1 and CDR2 sequences are LNHDA and SQIVND (reference sequence). V shed 6 bases and J shed 4 bases, with 9 bases lying between them. This CDR3 comprises 12 residues. Expressed TCRB transcripts were sequenced after all isolated RNA was converted to cDNA. There were 3 million to 4 million reads on average in the naive, central memory and regulatory T cell samples. Only in-frame clones appear in the TCRdb table, and some are missing; sequencing was by immunoSEQ multiplex PCR. The sample records about 41,000 clones, 65% to 80% being singletons. In the case of this clone: Its antigen is still unknown.

Every participating donor gave one draw, a heparinised blood sample averaging around 0.11 L. Sorting of CD4+ naive, central memory, regulatory and stem cell-like memory cells was performed via CD45RO/CCR7/CD25/CD127/CD95/CD27. This clonotype was obtained from a man in his thirties or forties with type 1 diabetes. Some clones in this sample may be carry-over from other donors' samples. The V gene is TRBV19, the J gene TRBJ1-1; the D is unclear. Material for sequencing was Tregs from blood. Here the CDR3 reads CASREGGTEAFF. DNA for the CDR3: TGTGCCAGTAGGGAGGGAGGCACTGAAGCTTTCTTT.